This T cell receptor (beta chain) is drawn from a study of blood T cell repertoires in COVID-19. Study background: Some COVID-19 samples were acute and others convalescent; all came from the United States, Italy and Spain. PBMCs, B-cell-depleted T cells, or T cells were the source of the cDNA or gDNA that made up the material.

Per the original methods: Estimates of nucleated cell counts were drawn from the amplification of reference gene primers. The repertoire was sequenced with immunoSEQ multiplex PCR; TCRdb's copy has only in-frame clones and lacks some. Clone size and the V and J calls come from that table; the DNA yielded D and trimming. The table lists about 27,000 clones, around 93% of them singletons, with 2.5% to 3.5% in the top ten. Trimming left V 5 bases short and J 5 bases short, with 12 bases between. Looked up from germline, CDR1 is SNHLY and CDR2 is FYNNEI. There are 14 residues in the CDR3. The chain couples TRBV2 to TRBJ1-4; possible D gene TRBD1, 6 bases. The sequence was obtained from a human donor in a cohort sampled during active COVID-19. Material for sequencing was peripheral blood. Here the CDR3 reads CASSPQGQNEKLFF. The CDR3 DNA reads TGTGCCAGCAGTCCCCAAGGACAGAATGAAAAACTGTTTTTT.